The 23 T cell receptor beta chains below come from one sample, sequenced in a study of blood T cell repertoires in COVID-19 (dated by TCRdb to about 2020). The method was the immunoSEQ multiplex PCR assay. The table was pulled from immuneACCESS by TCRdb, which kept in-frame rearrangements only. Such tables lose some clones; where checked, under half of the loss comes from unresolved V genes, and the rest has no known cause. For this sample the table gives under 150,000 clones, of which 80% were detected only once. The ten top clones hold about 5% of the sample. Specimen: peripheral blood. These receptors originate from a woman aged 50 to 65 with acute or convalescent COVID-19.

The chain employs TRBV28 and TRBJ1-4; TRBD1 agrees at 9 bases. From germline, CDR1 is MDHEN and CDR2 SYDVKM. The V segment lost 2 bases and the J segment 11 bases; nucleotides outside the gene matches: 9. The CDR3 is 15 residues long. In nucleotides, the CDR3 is TGTGCCAGCAGTTTAACTGGCACAGGGGGCGGGAAACTGTTTTTT. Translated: CASSLTGTGGGKLFF.

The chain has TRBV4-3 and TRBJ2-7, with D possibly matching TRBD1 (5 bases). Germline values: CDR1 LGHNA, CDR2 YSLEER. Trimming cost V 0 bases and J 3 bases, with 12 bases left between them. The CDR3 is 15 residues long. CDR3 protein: CASSQELAGNYEQYF. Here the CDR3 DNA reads TGCGCCAGCAGCCAAGAGCTTGCAGGGAACTACGAGCAGTACTTC.

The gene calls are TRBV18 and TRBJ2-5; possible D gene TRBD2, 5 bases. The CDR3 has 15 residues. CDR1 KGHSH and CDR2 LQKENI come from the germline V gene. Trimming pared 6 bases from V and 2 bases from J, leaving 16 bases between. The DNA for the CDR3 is TGTGCCAGCTCTCACCAAGGCCCGGGGCAAGAGACCCAGTACTTC. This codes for CASSHQGPGQETQYF.

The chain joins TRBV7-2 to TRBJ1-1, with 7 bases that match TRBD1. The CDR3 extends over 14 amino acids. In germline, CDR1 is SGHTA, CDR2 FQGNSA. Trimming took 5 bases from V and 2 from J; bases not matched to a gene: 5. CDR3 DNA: TGTGCCAGCAGCCCCGGACAGGCCAACACTGAAGCTTTCTTT. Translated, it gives CASSPGQANTEAFF.

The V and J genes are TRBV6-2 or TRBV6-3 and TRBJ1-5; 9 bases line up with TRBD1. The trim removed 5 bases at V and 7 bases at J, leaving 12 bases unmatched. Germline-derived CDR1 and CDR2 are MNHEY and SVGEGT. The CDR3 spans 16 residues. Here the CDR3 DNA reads TGTGCCAGCAGTAGACTTCCGGGACAGGGAGGACAGCCCCAGCATTTT. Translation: CASSRLPGQGGQPQHF.

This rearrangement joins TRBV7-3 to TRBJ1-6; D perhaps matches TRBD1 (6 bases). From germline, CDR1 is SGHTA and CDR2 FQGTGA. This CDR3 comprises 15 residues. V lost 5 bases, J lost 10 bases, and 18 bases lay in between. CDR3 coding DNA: TGTGCCAGCAGCCCACAGGGCGGCCAAGGGTCACCCCTCCACTTT. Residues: CASSPQGGQGSPLHF.

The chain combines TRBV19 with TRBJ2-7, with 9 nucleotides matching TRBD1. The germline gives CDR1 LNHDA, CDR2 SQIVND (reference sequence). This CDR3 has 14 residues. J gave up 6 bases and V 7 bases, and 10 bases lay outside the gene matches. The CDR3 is CASIGTGPWSEQYF. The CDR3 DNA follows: TGTGCCAGTATCGGGACAGGGCCCTGGAGCGAGCAGTACTTC.

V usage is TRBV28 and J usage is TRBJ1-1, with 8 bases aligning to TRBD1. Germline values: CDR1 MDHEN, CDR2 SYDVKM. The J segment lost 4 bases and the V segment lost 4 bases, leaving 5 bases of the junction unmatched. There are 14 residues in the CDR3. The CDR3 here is CASSSPGGGTEAFF. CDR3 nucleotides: TGTGCCAGCAGTTCGCCAGGGGGCGGCACTGAAGCTTTCTTT.

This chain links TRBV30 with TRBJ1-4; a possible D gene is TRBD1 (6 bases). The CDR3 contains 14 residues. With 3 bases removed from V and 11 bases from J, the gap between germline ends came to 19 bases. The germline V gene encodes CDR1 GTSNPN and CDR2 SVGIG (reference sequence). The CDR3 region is CAWRRGTVFPKLFF. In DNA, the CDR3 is TGTGCCTGGAGGAGGGGGACGGTGTTCCCCAAACTGTTTTTT.

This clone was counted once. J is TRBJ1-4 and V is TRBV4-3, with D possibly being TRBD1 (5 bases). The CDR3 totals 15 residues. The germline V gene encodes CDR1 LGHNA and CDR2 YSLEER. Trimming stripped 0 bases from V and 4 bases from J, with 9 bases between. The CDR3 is CASSQDQGNNEKLFF. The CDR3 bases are TGCGCCAGCAGCCAAGATCAGGGAAATAATGAAAAACTGTTTTTT.

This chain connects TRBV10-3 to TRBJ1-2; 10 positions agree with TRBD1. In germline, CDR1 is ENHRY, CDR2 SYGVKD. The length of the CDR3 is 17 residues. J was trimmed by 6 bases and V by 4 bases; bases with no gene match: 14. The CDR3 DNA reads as TGTGCCATCAGTGCTACTACGGGACAGGGGCTTGGAGATGGCTACACCTTC. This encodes CAISATTGQGLGDGYTF.

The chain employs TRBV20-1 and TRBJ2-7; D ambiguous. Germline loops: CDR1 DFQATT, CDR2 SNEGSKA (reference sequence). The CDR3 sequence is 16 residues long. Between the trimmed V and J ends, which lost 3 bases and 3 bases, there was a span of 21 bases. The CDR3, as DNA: TGCAGTGCTAGTGGATCAGTGGGCGCCGACAACTACGAGCAGTACTTC. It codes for CSASGSVGADNYEQYF.

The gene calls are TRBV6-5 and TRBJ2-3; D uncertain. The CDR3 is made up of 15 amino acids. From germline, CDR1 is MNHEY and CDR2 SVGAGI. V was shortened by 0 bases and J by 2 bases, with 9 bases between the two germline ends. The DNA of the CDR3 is TGTGCCAGCAGTTACTCTTACAGACACACAGATACGCAGTATTTT. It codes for CASSYSYRHTDTQYF.

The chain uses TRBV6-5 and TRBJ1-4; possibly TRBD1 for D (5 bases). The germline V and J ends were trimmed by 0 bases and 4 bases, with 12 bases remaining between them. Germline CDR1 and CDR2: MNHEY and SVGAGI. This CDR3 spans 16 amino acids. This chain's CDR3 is CASSYSTTADNEKLFF. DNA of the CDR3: TGTGCCAGCAGTTACTCGACGACAGCCGATAATGAAAAACTGTTTTTT.

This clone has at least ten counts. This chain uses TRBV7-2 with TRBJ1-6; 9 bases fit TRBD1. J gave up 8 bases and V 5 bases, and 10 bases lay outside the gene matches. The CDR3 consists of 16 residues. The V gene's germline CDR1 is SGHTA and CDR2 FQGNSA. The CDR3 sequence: CASSPEGQGVYSPLHF. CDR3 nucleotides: TGTGCCAGCAGCCCAGAGGGACAGGGCGTTTATTCACCCCTCCACTTT.

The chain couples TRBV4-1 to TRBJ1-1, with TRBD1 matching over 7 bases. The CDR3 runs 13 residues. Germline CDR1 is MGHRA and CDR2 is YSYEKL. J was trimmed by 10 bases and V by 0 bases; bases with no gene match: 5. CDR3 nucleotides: TGCGCCAGCAGCCAAGAAGGGGGCGGAGGAGCTTTCTTT. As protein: CASSQEGGGGAFF.

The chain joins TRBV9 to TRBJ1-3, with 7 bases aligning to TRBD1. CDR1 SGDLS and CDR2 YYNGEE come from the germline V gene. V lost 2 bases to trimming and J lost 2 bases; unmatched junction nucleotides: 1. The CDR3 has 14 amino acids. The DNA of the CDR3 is TGTGCCAGCAGCGTCGACAGGGCTGGAAACACCATATATTTT. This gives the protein CASSVDRAGNTIYF.

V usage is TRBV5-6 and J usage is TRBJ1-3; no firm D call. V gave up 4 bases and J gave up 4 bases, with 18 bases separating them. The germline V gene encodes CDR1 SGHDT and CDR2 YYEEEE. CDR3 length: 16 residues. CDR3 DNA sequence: TGTGCCAGCAGCCCCCCCTCCCGATCGAGAGGAAACACCATATATTTT. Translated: CASSPPSRSRGNTIYF.

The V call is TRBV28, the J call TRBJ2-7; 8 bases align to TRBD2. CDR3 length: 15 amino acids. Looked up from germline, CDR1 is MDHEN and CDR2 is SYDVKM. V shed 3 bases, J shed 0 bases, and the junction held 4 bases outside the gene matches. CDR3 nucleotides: TGTGCCAGCAGTTTGCCGACTAGCGTCTCCTACGAGCAGTACTTC. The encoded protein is CASSLPTSVSYEQYF.

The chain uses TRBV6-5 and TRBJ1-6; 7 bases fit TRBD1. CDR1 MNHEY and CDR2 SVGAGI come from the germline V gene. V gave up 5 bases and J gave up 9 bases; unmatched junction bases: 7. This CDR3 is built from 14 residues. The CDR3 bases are TGTGCCAGCAGTCCGGGACAGAGGCTTTCACCCCTCCACTTT. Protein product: CASSPGQRLSPLHF.

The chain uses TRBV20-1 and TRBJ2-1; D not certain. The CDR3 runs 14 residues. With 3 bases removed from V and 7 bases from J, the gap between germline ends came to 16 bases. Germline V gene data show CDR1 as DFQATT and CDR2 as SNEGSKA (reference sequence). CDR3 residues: CSASAQETGNEQFF. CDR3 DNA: TGCAGTGCTAGTGCGCAGGAAACTGGGAATGAGCAGTTCTTC.

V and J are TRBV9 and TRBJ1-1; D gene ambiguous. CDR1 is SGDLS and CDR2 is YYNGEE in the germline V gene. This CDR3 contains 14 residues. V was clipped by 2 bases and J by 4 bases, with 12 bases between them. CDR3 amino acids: CASSVSVQSTEAFF. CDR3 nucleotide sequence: TGTGCCAGCAGCGTTTCAGTACAGTCCACTGAAGCTTTCTTT. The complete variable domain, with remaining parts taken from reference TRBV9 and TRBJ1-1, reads DSGVTQTPKHLITATGQRVTLRCSPRSGDLSVYWYQQSLDQGLQFLIQYYNGEERAKGNILERFSAQQFPDLHSELNLSSLELGDSALYFCASSVSVQSTEAFFGQGTRLTVV.

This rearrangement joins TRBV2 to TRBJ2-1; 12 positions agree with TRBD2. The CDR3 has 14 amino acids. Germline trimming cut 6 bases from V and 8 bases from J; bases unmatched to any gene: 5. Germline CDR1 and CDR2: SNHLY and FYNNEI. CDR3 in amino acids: CASRETSGGDEQFF. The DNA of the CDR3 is TGTGCCAGCAGGGAGACTAGCGGGGGAGATGAGCAGTTCTTC.